The T cell receptor (beta chain) described here comes from a study of Graves' ophthalmopathy and Graves' hyperthyroidism. Study-wide points: Appearing in blood as well were most expanded thyroid clonotypes above 0.001 frequency.

Transcripts of RNA were the source for amplifying TCR beta CDR3 regions. After a first-round RT-PCR with HTBI primers, a second-round multiplex PCR was run. Each CDR3 protein gets one entry after TCRdb re-called the multiplex PCR reads with MiXCR. The data show over 500,000 distinct CDR3 sequences, with 22% seen just once and about 6.6% held by the top ten. This CDR3 spans 14 amino acids. CDR1 and CDR2 from the germline V gene are MNHEY and SVGAGI. Trimming took 4 bases from V and 10 from J; bases not matched to a gene: 11. Enrollment excluded any patients with other autoimmune diseases, uncontrolled infections, pregnancy or lactation. PBMCs were isolated from an approximately 10 ml sample of fresh peripheral blood. Points on this clonotype: The antigen is undetermined.

The sample taken for sequencing was peripheral blood. This rearrangement joins TRBV6-5 to TRBJ1-2, with 8 nucleotides matching TRBD1. This clonotype was obtained from a woman under 30 with stable Graves' hyperthyroidism. Some clones in this sample may be carry-over from other donors' samples. The CDR3, as DNA: TGTGCCAGCAGTTCTATACAGGGGGGGACAGACTACACCTTC. Encoded protein: CASSSIQGGTDYTF.